One sample yielded the 9 T cell receptor beta chains listed below, sequenced in a study of early T cells in non-severe SARS-CoV-2 infection. From the 5' RACE reads, TCRdb called clonotypes with MiXCR, one entry per CDR3 protein. The sample lists some 70,000 distinct CDR3 sequences, 4.9% occurring once. The sequencing sample was made of whole blood. These receptors all stem from an adult who was a healthcare worker with PCR-confirmed SARS-CoV-2 infection or an uninfected control (not recorded which).

The table lists this clonotype with many counts. This chain uses TRBV6-5 with TRBJ1-1; TRBD1 matches at 11 bases. V gave up 2 bases and J gave up 4 bases; unmatched junction bases: 9. This CDR3 contains 17 residues. Germline CDR1 is MNHEY and CDR2 is SVGAGI. CDR3 amino acids: CASSYGRTGGAITEAFF. The CDR3 region has the DNA TGTGCCAGCAGTTACGGGCGGACAGGGGGCGCGATCACTGAAGCTTTCTTT.

The V gene is TRBV20-1, the J gene TRBJ2-7, with D possibly called TRBD1 or TRBD2 (5 bases each). The CDR3 extends over 14 amino acids. The V end lost 5 bases, the J end lost 1 base, and 15 bases lay between the germline ends. Per germline, CDR1 DFQATT and CDR2 SNEGSKA (reference sequence). CDR3 amino acids: CSALLQWGSYEQYF. CDR3 coding DNA: TGCAGTGCTTTACTTCAATGGGGGTCCTACGAGCAGTACTTC.

Many counts were recorded for this clonotype. The gene calls are TRBV24-1 and TRBJ1-4; the D gene is possibly TRBD1 (5 bases). This CDR3 has 15 amino acids. The germline V gene encodes CDR1 KGHDR and CDR2 SFDVKD. V dropped 7 bases and J dropped 2 bases, with 13 bases sitting between them. The chain's CDR3 is CATSPGRGTNEKLFF. As DNA, the CDR3 is TGTGCCACCAGCCCCGGTCGGGGGACTAATGAAAAACTGTTTTTT.

This clonotype occurred many times. J is TRBJ1-5 and V is TRBV20-1; 8 bases line up with TRBD1. The CDR3 consists of 16 residues. The V and J ends lost 0 bases and 4 bases, in that order; junction bases with no gene match: 8. CDR1 is DFQATT, CDR2 SNEGSKA, per germline (reference sequence). The CDR3 protein is CSAREDRANGNQPQHF. The CDR3 DNA sequence: TGCAGTGCTAGAGAGGACAGGGCGAATGGGAATCAGCCCCAGCATTTT.

This clonotype came up many times. The chain joins TRBV7-8 to TRBJ1-4, with D possibly being TRBD1 (5 bases). Germline CDR1 and CDR2: SGHVS and FQNEAQ. The CDR3 loop spans 13 amino acids. With 5 bases removed from V and 10 bases from J, the gap between germline ends came to 14 bases. Here the CDR3 reads CASSPARVGKLFF. In DNA form, the CDR3 reads TGTGCCAGCAGCCCCGCCAGGGTGGGAAAACTGTTTTTT.

There are a few counts of this clonotype. V gene TRBV5-1 combines with J gene TRBJ2-3; D not certain. CDR3 length: 13 amino acids. Germline V CDR1 and CDR2: SGHRS, YFSETQ. Trimming removed 1 base at V and 2 bases at J, with 5 bases between. The CDR3 sequence: CASSLILTDTQYF. The CDR3 coding sequence is TGCGCCAGCAGCTTGATACTCACAGATACGCAGTATTTT.

This clonotype was counted ten times or more. The chain couples TRBV19 to TRBJ1-4; D is ambiguous. CDR3 length equals 15 residues. Germline CDR1 and CDR2: LNHDA and SQIVND (reference sequence). V was pared by 0 bases and J by 4 bases, with 9 bases between. As DNA, the CDR3 is TGTGCCAGTAGTATAGATCTCTCGGTTAATGAAAAACTGTTTTTT. Amino acid sequence: CASSIDLSVNEKLFF.

The table lists this clonotype with many counts. The V call is TRBV28, the J call TRBJ2-3; 7 bases map to TRBD2. This CDR3 is 15 amino acids long. Germline CDR1 reads MDHEN; CDR2 reads SYDVKM. The V segment lost 3 bases and the J segment 2 bases; nucleotides outside the gene matches: 5. The CDR3 reads CASSLPSGLTDTQYF. CDR3 sequence (DNA): TGTGCCAGCAGTTTGCCTAGCGGACTCACAGATACGCAGTATTTT.

In this sample, this clonotype turned up many times. The V gene is TRBV5-1, the J gene TRBJ2-5; TRBD2 might be the D (5 bases). The CDR3 is 16 amino acids. Germline loops: CDR1 SGHRS, CDR2 YFSETQ. The V gene lost 0 bases and the J gene lost 3 bases, with 15 bases spanning the gap. CDR3 in DNA: TGCGCCAGCAGCTTGGAAGCGGCTGGCAGTGAAGAGACCCAGTACTTC. Its protein product is CASSLEAAGSEETQYF. Variable domain in full (rest from reference TRBV5-1 and TRBJ2-5): KAGVTQTPRYLIKTRGQQVTLSCSPISGHRSVSWYQQTPGQGLQFLFEYFSETQRNKGNFPGRFSGRQFSNSRSEMNVSTLELGDSALYLCASSLEAAGSEETQYFGPGTRLLVL.